This TCR beta chain emerged from a study of blood T cells in healthy people across ages. Study-level background: Roughly one uniquely barcoded beta molecule per two T cells was captured. Study observations and caveats: The lack of PBMC sorting stopped any conclusive naive versus antigen-experienced comparison. Diversity was higher, and naive CD4+ cells more numerous, in long-lived donors than in aged donors.

Of note for this clonotype: Its antigen is not known.

It was with a sample-barcoded 5' primer and a J-beta primer mix that a second PCR of roughly 7 to 12 cycles was run. TCRdb redid the calling of the 5' RACE reads with MiXCR, one entry per CDR3 protein. The table has roughly 1.9 million distinct CDR3 sequences, about two fifths seen once; the top ten hold roughly 24%. Between the trimmed V and J ends, which lost 3 bases and 5 bases, there was a span of 13 bases. CDR1 SGHTA and CDR2 FQGNSA come from the germline V gene. This CDR3 comprises 15 residues. The receptor was isolated from a human donor in good health. The sequenced sample was blood. The chain is built from TRBV7-2 and TRBJ2-2, with D possibly matching TRBD1 (5 bases). The CDR3 DNA is TGTGCCAGCAGCTTTGACCGCCCAGGGACCGGGGAGCTGTTTTTT. Translation gives CASSFDRPGTGELFF. Variable domain in full (rest from reference TRBV7-2 and TRBJ2-2): GAGVSQSPSNKVTEKGKDVELRCDPISGHTALYWYRQSLGQGLEFLIYFQGNSAPDKSGLPSDRFSAERTGGSVSTLTIQRTQQEDSAVYLCASSFDRPGTGELFFGEGSRLTVL.